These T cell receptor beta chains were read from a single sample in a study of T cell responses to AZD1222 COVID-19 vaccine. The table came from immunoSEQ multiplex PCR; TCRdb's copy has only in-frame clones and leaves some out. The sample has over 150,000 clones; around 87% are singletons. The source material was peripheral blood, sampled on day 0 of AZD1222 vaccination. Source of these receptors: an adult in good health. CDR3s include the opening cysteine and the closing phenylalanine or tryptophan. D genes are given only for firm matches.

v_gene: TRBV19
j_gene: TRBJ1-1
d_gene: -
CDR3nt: TGTGCCAGTAGTATAGGGAGGGGGAAGAACACTGAAGCTTTCTTT
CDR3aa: CASSIGRGKNTEAFF

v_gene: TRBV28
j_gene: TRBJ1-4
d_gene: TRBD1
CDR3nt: TGTGCCAGCAGACCTTGGACAGGGCGGACTGAAAAACTGTTTTTT
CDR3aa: CASRPWTGRTEKLFF

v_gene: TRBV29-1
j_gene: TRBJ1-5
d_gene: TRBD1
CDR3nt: TGCAGCGTTGGTGCAGGGGGAGGCAATCAGCCCCAGCATTTT
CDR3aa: CSVGAGGGNQPQHF

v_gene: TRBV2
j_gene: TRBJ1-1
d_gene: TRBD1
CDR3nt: TGTGCCAGCAGTGACCAGACAGGGGGCAGGCCTGAAGCTTTCTTT
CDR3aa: CASSDQTGGRPEAFF

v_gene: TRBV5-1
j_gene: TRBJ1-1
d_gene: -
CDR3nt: TGCGCCAGCAGCCAACGGACAGTCTCGAACACTGAAGCTTTCTTT
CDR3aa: CASSQRTVSNTEAFF

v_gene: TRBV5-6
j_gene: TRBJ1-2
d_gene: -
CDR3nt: TGTGCCAGCAGCTTGGGTCTGGTGGTTGGCTACACCTTC
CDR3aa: CASSLGLVVGYTF

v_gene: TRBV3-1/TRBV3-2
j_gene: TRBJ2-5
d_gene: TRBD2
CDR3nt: TGTGCCAGCAGCCGGGGGGGACTAGGGAAACAAGAGACCCAGTACTTC
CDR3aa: CASSRGGLGKQETQYF

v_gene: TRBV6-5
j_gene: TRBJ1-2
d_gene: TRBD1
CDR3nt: TGTGCCAGCAGCGGACCGGGACAGGGGGGTTATGGCTACACCTTC
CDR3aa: CASSGPGQGGYGYTF

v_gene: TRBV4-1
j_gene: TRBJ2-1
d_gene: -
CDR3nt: TGCGCCAGCAGCCAAGGAAATGAGCAGTTCTTC
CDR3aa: CASSQGNEQFF

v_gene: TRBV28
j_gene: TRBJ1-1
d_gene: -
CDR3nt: TGTGCCAGCAGTTCGTCGTCGGTGGACACTGAAGCTTTCTTT
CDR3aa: CASSSSSVDTEAFF